A selection of T cell receptor beta chains follows, all from one sample in a study of blood T cell repertoires in COVID-19. Profiled with immunoSEQ multiplex PCR; TCRdb holds only in-frame clones, not every one. The data contain a few hundred thousand clones, approximately 90% of them singletons. Sequenced: PBMCs or T cells enriched from blood (not recorded which). The receptors stem from a man aged 18 to 35 with acute COVID-19. The CDR3 runs from the conserved cysteine through the conserved F or W. Each record gives: J gene, D gene, V gene, CDR3 DNA, CDR3 protein. The D gene is left open where the match is weak.

J: TRBJ2-7
D: TRBD2
V: TRBV28
DNA: TGTGCCAGCAGTTTACTGGCGGGAGGGTCCCACGAGCAGTACTTC
CDR3: CASSLLAGGSHEQYF

J: TRBJ2-1
D: TRBD2
V: TRBV3-1/TRBV3-2
DNA: TGTGCCAGCAGCTCGAATCTAGCGGGATACAATGAGCAGTTCTTC
CDR3: CASSSNLAGYNEQFF

J: TRBJ2-1
D: TRBD2
V: TRBV9
DNA: TGTGCCAGCAGCGGACGACCCGGGACTAGCGACGTTGGTGAGCAGTTCTTC
CDR3: CASSGRPGTSDVGEQFF

J: TRBJ2-3
D: NA
V: TRBV7-2
DNA: TGTGCCAGCAGCTCCGACTGGGTAGCGTCAGATACGCAGTATTTT
CDR3: CASSSDWVASDTQYF

J: TRBJ2-1
D: NA
V: TRBV19
DNA: TGTGCCAGTAGCCCCATCCCACTACTCTACAATGAGCAGTTCTTC
CDR3: CASSPIPLLYNEQFF

J: TRBJ1-5
D: NA
V: TRBV5-1
DNA: TGCGCCAGCAGCTCCACAGGGAAATCAATCAGTCAGCCCCAGCATTTT
CDR3: CASSSTGKSISQPQHF

J: TRBJ2-7
D: NA
V: TRBV19
DNA: TGTGCCAGTATCGGGTTAGACTCCTACGAGCAGTACTTC
CDR3: CASIGLDSYEQYF

J: TRBJ2-2
D: NA
V: TRBV28
DNA: TGTGCCAGCGGGCGGGGAGGAAGGACCGGGGAGCTGTTTTTT
CDR3: CASGRGGRTGELFF

J: TRBJ1-2
D: TRBD1
V: TRBV28
DNA: TGTGCCAGCAGGCCACAGGGGAACTATGGCTACACCTTC
CDR3: CASRPQGNYGYTF

J: TRBJ2-3
D: NA
V: TRBV9
DNA: TGTGCCAGCAGCGTAGTTGGAGCAGATACGCAGTATTTT
CDR3: CASSVVGADTQYF

J: TRBJ1-1
D: NA
V: TRBV30
DNA: TGTGCCTGGAGTCCATATACAGGGAACACTGAAGCTTTCTTT
CDR3: CAWSPYTGNTEAFF

J: TRBJ2-7
D: NA
V: TRBV6-1
DNA: TGTGCCAGCAGTGAAGCGCTGTGGACTTCAGCTCTACGTGAGCAGTACTTC
CDR3: CASSEALWTSALREQYF

J: TRBJ2-7
D: NA
V: TRBV28
DNA: TGTGCCAGCAGTTTAGGCAGGTACTCCTACGAGCAGTACTTC
CDR3: CASSLGRYSYEQYF

J: TRBJ2-1
D: TRBD2
V: TRBV28
DNA: TGTGCCAGCAACCCCGCGGGGGTGGGGAAGAATGAGCAGTTCTTC
CDR3: CASNPAGVGKNEQFF

J: TRBJ2-1
D: NA
V: TRBV4-3
DNA: TGCGCCAGCAGCCAAGAGTGGGAGCTAGCTGGTGAGCAGTTCTTC
CDR3: CASSQEWELAGEQFF

J: TRBJ1-5
D: NA
V: TRBV28
DNA: TGTGCCAGCAGTCCCGACAGAAACAATCAGCCCCAGCATTTT
CDR3: CASSPDRNNQPQHF

J: TRBJ2-1
D: NA
V: TRBV15
DNA: TGTGCCACCAGCAGAGACAGGGGACCGGCCAATGAGCAGTTCTTC
CDR3: CATSRDRGPANEQFF